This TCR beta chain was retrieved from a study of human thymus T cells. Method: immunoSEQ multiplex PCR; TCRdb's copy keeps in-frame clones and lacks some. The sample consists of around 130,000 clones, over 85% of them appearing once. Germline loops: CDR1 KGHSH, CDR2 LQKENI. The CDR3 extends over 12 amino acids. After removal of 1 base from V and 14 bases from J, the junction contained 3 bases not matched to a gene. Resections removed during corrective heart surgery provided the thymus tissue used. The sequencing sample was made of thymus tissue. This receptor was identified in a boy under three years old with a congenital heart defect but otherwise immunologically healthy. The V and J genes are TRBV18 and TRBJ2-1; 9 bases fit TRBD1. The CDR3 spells CASSPLTGGKFF. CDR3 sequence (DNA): TGTGCCAGCTCACCACTCACAGGGGGCAAGTTCTTC. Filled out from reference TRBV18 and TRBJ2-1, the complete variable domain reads NAGVMQNPRHLVRRRGQEARLRCSPMKGHSHVYWYRQLPEEGLKFMVYLQKENIIDESGMPKERFSAEFPKEGPSILRIQQVVRGDSAAYFCASSPLTGGKFFGPGTRLTVL.